These 7 T cell receptor beta chains were sequenced from one sample in a study of neurological immune-mediated disorders. The time point was: longitudinal time-point 3. TCRdb called the 5' RACE reads again in MiXCR, with one record for every CDR3 protein. The sample shows fewer than 110,000 distinct CDR3 sequences, 10% to 13% of them seen only once. Sequenced material: PBMCs. The receptor set was obtained from a female donor with HTLV-1-associated myelopathy (HAM/TSP).

This clonotype was seen ten or more times. The V call is TRBV3-1, the J call TRBJ2-7; D is possibly TRBD2 (6 bases). The CDR3 extends over 13 amino acids. Per the germline V gene, CDR1 is LGHDT and CDR2 is YNNKEL (reference sequence). Trimming removed 1 base at V and 3 bases at J, with 7 bases between. The CDR3 reads CASSQVGGYEQYF. CDR3 in DNA: TGTGCCAGCAGCCAAGTGGGGGGCTACGAGCAGTACTTC.

This clonotype was observed many times. The chain couples TRBV28 to TRBJ1-5; 8 positions agree with TRBD1. CDR1 and CDR2 (germline): MDHEN, SYDVKM. J lost 3 bases, V lost 11 bases, and 12 bases had no gene match. The CDR3 runs 15 residues. The CDR3 here is CAARTGQDLNQPQHF. As DNA, the CDR3 is TGTGCCGCCCGAACGGGACAGGACCTCAATCAGCCCCAGCATTTT. Full variable domain (remainder filled in from reference TRBV28 and TRBJ1-5): DVKVTQSSRYLVKRTGEKVFLECVQDMDHENMFWYRQDPGLGLRLIYFSYDVKMKEKGDIPEGYSVSREKKERFSLILESASTNQTSMYLCAARTGQDLNQPQHFGDGTRLSIL.

This clonotype was seen a single time. A much larger clone sits a single nucleotide away, making a read error possible. The chain recombines TRBV5-1 with TRBJ1-1, with TRBD1 matching 10 bases. CDR1 is SGHRS and CDR2 is YFSETQ in the germline V gene. This CDR3 has 15 amino acids. CDR3 region: CASSLRDRGNTEALF. The CDR3 region has the DNA TGCGCCAGCAGCTTGCGGGACAGGGGTAACACTGAAGCTTTGTTT.

There are many counts of this clonotype. The chain recombines TRBV20-1 with TRBJ1-1; 8 bases align to TRBD1. Unmatched junction bases numbered 13, after V lost 8 bases and J lost 8 bases. There are 13 residues in the CDR3. The germline V gene has CDR1 DFQATT and CDR2 SNEGSKA (reference sequence). CDR3 coding DNA: TGCAGTCCCACCGGCGGGGGGGACAGGGAAGCTTTCTTT. This codes for CSPTGGGDREAFF.

There are many counts of this clonotype. The chain recombines TRBV28 with TRBJ2-7; either TRBD1 or TRBD2 may fit D (5 bases each). Germline-derived CDR1 and CDR2 are MDHEN and SYDVKM. This CDR3 has 15 amino acids. V lost 2 bases, J lost 2 bases, and 13 bases lay in between. The CDR3 spells CASSLGQFGTYEQYF. The CDR3, as DNA: TGTGCCAGCAGTTTAGGACAATTCGGGACCTACGAGCAGTACTTC.

This clonotype showed up many times. The CDR3 nucleotides are TGCGCCAGCAGCCTCAAAACAGGGACCTACGAGCAGTACTTC. Protein product: CASSLKTGTYEQYF. The chain uses TRBV5-1 and TRBJ2-7; D possibly corresponds to TRBD1 (6 bases). The germline V and J ends were trimmed by 4 bases and 2 bases, with 13 bases remaining between them. CDR1 is SGHRS and CDR2 is YFSETQ in the germline V gene. This CDR3 has 14 residues.

Ten or more counts support this clonotype. The V gene is TRBV18, the J gene TRBJ1-6; TRBD1 matches at 7 bases. The ends lost 4 bases at V and 6 bases at J; junction bases unmatched: 6. The CDR3 extends over 15 amino acids. The V gene's germline CDR1 is KGHSH and CDR2 LQKENI. The CDR3 protein is CASSLTRDSNSPLHF. CDR3 coding DNA: TGTGCCAGCTCACTAACCCGGGACAGTAATTCACCCCTCCACTTT. The variable domain in full, completed from reference TRBV18 and TRBJ1-6, reads NAGVMQNPRHLVRRRGQEARLRCSPMKGHSHVYWYRQLPEEGLKFMVYLQKENIIDESGMPKERFSAEFPKEGPSILRIQQVVRGDSAAYFCASSLTRDSNSPLHFGNGTRLTVT.